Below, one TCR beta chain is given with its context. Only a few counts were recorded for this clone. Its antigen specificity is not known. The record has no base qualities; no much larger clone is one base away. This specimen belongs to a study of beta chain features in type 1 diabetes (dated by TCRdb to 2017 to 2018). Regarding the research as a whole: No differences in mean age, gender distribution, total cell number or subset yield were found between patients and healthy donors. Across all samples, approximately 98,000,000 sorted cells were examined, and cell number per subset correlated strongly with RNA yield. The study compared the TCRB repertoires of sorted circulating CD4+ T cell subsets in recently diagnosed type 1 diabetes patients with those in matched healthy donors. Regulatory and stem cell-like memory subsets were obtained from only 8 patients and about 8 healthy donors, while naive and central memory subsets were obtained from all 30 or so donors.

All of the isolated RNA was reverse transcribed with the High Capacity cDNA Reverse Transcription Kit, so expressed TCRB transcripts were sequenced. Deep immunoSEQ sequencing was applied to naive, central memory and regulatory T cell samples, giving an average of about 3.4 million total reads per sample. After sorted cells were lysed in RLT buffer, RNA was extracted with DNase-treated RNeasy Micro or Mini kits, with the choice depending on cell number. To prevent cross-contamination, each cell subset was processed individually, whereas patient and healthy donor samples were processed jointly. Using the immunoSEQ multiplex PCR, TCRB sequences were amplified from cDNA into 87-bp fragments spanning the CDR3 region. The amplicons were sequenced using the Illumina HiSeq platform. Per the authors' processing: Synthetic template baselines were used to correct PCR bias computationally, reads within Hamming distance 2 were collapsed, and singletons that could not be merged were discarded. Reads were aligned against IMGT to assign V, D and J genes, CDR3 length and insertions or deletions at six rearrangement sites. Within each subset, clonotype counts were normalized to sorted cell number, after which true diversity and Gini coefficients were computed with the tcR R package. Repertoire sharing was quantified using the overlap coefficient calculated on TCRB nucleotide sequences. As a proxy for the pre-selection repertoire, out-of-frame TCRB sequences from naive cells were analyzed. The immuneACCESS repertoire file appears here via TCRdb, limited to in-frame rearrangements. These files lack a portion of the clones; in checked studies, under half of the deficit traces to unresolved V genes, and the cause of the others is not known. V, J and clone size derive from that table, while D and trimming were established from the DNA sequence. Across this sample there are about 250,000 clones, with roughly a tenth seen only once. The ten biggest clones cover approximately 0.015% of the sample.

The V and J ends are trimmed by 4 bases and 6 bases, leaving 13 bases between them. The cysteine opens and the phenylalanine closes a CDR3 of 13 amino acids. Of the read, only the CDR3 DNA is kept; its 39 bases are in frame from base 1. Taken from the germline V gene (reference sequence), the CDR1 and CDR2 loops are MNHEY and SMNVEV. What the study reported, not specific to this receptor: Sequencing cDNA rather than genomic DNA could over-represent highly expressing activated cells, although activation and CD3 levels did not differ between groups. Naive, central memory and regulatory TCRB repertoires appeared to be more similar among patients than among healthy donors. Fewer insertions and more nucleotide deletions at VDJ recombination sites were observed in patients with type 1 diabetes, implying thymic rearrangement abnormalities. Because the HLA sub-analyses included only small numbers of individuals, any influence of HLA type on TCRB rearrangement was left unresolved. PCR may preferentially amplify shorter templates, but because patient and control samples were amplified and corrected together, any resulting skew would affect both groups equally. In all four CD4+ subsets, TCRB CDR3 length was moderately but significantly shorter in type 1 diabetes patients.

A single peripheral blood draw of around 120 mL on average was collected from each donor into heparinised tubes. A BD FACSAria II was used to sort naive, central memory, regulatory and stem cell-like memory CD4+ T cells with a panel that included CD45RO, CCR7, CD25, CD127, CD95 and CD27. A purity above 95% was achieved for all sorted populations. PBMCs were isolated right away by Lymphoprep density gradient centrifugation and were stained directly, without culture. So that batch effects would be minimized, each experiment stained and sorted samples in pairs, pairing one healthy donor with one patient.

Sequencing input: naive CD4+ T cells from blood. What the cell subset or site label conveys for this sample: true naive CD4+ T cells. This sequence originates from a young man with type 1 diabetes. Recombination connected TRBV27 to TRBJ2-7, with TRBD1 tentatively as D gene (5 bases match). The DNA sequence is TGTGCCAGCAGTTCGGCAGGGCGAGGCGAGCAGTACTTC. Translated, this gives CASSSAGRGEQYF.